This passage covers 13 T cell receptor beta chains from one sample sequenced in a study of shared clonotypes between healthy human individuals. The method was immunoSEQ multiplex PCR; TCRdb's version includes in-frame clones alone and lacks a portion of them. Found here are some 1,100,000 clones, 75% to 85% of them singletons; the top ten hold 0.5% to 0.6%. The sample taken for sequencing was memory CD4+ T cells from PBMCs. Subset: CD45RA-negative fraction. The source of these receptors is a man in his late teens or twenties in good health. Some clones in this sample may be carry-over from other donors' samples.

The genes are TRBV6-5 and TRBJ2-1; no definite D call. This CDR3 spans 14 amino acids. Between the trimmed V and J ends, which lost 0 bases and 12 bases, there was a span of 15 bases. The V gene's germline CDR1 is MNHEY and CDR2 SVGAGI. Here the CDR3 reads CASSYSTELFPQFF. DNA for the CDR3: TGTGCCAGCAGTTACTCGACGGAGCTTTTTCCGCAGTTCTTC.

This clone has at least ten counts. This chain connects TRBV30 to TRBJ1-3, with D possibly TRBD1 on 5 matching bases. Germline-derived CDR1 and CDR2 are GTSNPN and SVGIG (reference sequence). CDR3 length equals 17 residues. Trimming removed 6 bases at V and 2 bases at J, with 23 bases between. CDR3 in amino acids: CACRRPRRGVPGNTIYF. As DNA, the CDR3 is TGTGCCTGCCGGCGACCCAGGCGGGGGGTCCCTGGAAACACCATATATTTT.

J is TRBJ1-2 and V is TRBV11-2; tentatively, D is TRBD1 (6 bases). The CDR3 length is 13 residues. The V gene's germline CDR1 is SGHAT and CDR2 FQNNGV. Between the trimmed V and J ends, which lost 2 bases and 5 bases, there was a span of 9 bases. CDR3 residues: CASSLRTAYGYTF. As DNA, the CDR3 is TGTGCCAGCAGCTTACGGACAGCTTATGGCTACACCTTC.

The DNA for the CDR3 is TGTGCCAGTAGTATGGGGGGGACTTCCACGCAGTATTTT. Amino acids: CASSMGGTSTQYF. This sequence joins TRBV19 and TRBJ2-3; 7 positions match TRBD2. The CDR3 runs to 13 residues. The ends lost 3 bases at V and 9 bases at J; junction bases unmatched: 6. In germline, CDR1 is LNHDA, CDR2 SQIVND (reference sequence).

The chain uses TRBV5-1 and TRBJ1-2, with D tentatively TRBD1 (5 bases). V was trimmed by 6 bases and J by 6 bases, leaving 18 bases between them. There are 14 residues in the CDR3. Germline-derived CDR1 and CDR2 are SGHRS and YFSETQ. The CDR3 protein is CASKISTGGDGYTF. CDR3 in DNA: TGCGCCAGCAAAATTTCCACGGGAGGGGATGGCTACACCTTC.

The J gene is TRBJ2-7, the V gene TRBV28; D not certain. V lost 3 bases and J lost 7, with 13 bases in between. The CDR3 has 13 amino acids. Germline V gene data show CDR1 as MDHEN and CDR2 as SYDVKM. DNA of the CDR3: TGTGCCAGCAGTTTCCCACCAACGGAGGAGCAGTACTTC. This gives the protein CASSFPPTEEQYF.

Concerning this clone itself: The sample holds other DNA sequences that translate to the same CDR3. The gene calls are TRBV7-9 and TRBJ1-3; 7 nucleotides match TRBD1. This CDR3 is built from 14 residues. Germline trimming cut 5 bases from V and 4 bases from J; bases unmatched to any gene: 5. CDR1 and CDR2 from the germline V gene are SEHNR and FQNEAQ (reference sequence). The chain's CDR3 is CASSPDRAGNTIYF. The CDR3 bases are TGTGCCAGCAGCCCTGACAGGGCGGGAAACACCATATATTTT.

The chain is built from TRBV7-8 and TRBJ2-2, with D possibly being TRBD1 (6 bases). The CDR3 spans 17 residues. In germline, CDR1 is SGHVS, CDR2 FQNEAQ. V was trimmed by 5 bases and J by 5 bases, leaving 21 bases between them. CDR3 nucleotides: TGTGCCAGCAGCCCCGGCAGGGGATTAAAGTGGACCGGGGAGCTGTTTTTT. This sequence encodes CASSPGRGLKWTGELFF.

The V call is TRBV9, the J call TRBJ2-1; the D gene is possibly TRBD2 (6 bases). CDR3 length: 16 amino acids. The V gene lost 0 bases and the J gene lost 7 bases, with 17 bases spanning the gap. Germline V gene lookup returns CDR1 SGDLS and CDR2 YYNGEE. CDR3 in amino acids: CASSVGWGGAQNEQFF. CDR3 nucleotides: TGTGCCAGCAGCGTAGGGTGGGGCGGGGCCCAGAATGAGCAGTTCTTC.

The chain's CDR3 is CASSPRDSIEKLFF. The CDR3 coding sequence is TGTGCCAGCTCACCCCGGGACAGCATAGAAAAACTGTTTTTT. The rearrangement uses TRBV18 and TRBJ1-4; 7 nucleotides line up with TRBD1. V dropped 3 bases and J dropped 8; count of bases not matched to a gene: 6. There are 14 residues in the CDR3. Per the germline V gene, CDR1 is KGHSH and CDR2 is LQKENI.

V is TRBV18 and J is TRBJ1-1; D remains unclear. V was clipped by 4 bases and J by 0 bases, with 12 bases between them. The CDR3 extends over 15 amino acids. Germline CDR1 is KGHSH and CDR2 is LQKENI. The CDR3 DNA sequence: TGTGCCAGCTCACTGTCCACAGCAATGAACACTGAAGCTTTCTTT. It translates to CASSLSTAMNTEAFF.

The rearrangement joins TRBV16 to TRBJ1-4; D gene ambiguous. Germline assignment: CDR1 KGHSY and CDR2 FQNENV. The CDR3 length is 13 residues. V was cut by 4 bases and J by 8 bases, with 11 bases left in between. CDR3 region: CASSRRSREKLFF. The CDR3 nucleotides read TGTGCCAGCAGCCGCCGGAGCAGGGAAAAACTGTTTTTT. Combining the CDR3 with reference TRBV16 and TRBJ1-4 gives the whole variable domain GEEVAQTPKHLVRGEGQKAKLYCAPIKGHSYVFWYQQVLKNEFKFLISFQNENVFDETGMPKERFSAKCLPNSPCSLEIQATKLEDSAVYFCASSRRSREKLFFGSGTQLSVL.

The table lists this clone with a few counts. The rearrangement uses TRBV10-2 and TRBJ1-3; D not certain. This CDR3 is 13 amino acids long. Germline V gives CDR1 WSHSY, CDR2 SAAADI. V was shortened by 4 bases and J by 8 bases, with 12 bases between the two germline ends. In nucleotides, the CDR3 is TGCGCCAGCAGTGGAAACCGCCCGGACACCATATATTTT. Translation: CASSGNRPDTIYF.